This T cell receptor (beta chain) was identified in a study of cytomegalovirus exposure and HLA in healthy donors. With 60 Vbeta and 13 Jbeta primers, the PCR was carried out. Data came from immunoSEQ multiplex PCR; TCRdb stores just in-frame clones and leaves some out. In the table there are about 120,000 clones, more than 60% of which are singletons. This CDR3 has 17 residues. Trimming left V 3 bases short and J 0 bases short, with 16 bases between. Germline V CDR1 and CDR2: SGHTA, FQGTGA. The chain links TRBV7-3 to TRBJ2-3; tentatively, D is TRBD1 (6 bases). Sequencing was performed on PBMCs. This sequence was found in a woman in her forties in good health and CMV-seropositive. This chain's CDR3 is CASSLSTGSSSTDTQYF. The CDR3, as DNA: TGTGCCAGCAGCTTGTCGACAGGATCGAGCAGCACAGATACGCAGTATTTT.